The entry below gives a single T cell receptor (beta chain) sequence along with its context. In germline, CDR1 is ENHRY, CDR2 SYGVKD. The CDR3 sequence is 14 residues long. Trimming took 10 bases from V and 8 from J; bases not matched to a gene: 12. The data stem from a study of OX40 agonist ivuxolimab in advanced cancers. The table came from immunoSEQ multiplex PCR; TCRdb's copy has only in-frame clones and leaves some out. Of under 50,000 clones in the sample, almost 80% were seen once. The chain uses TRBV10-3 and TRBJ2-1, with 9 nucleotides matching TRBD2. The source is an adult with an advanced solid tumor such as melanoma, head and neck, liver or kidney cancer. The specimen comprised CD4+ or CD8+ T cells sorted from blood, sampled in a trial of the OX40 agonist ivuxolimab. Here the CDR3 DNA reads TGTGCCAGTGGGCGGGAGGGCCACCAGGATGAGCAGTTCTTC. As protein: CASGREGHQDEQFF.